This T cell receptor (beta chain) was recorded in a study of T-cell reconstitution after alpha-beta-depleted transplantation in children. The TCRbeta library was prepared with unique molecular identifiers. TCRdb independently ran MiXCR on the PCR reads; one entry per CDR3 protein. This sample has 450,000 to 600,000 distinct CDR3 sequences; about 31% occur once, and the top ten carry 2% to 2.5%. This clonotype was observed a handful of times. Trimming took 7 bases from V and 3 from J; bases not matched to a gene: 9. The germline gives CDR1 MDHEN, CDR2 SYDVKM. The CDR3 spans 15 residues. The sequencing here drew on PBMCs from the stem cell graft donor, taken from the stem cell graft. The chain employs TRBV28 and TRBJ1-5; TRBD1 aligns across 7 bases. The sequence was obtained from a human donor who donated a stem cell graft to a child with aplastic anemia. CDR3 in amino acids: CASNPPGQSNQPQHF. CDR3 DNA: TGTGCCAGCAACCCCCCGGGACAGTCCAATCAGCCCCAGCATTTT.